This T cell receptor beta chain emerged from a study of blood T cell repertoires in COVID-19. Study-wide context: Acute and convalescent COVID-19 samples came from the United States, Italy and Spain. PBMCs, B-cell-depleted T cells, or T cells provided the cDNA or gDNA that made up the material.

Participant ages covered roughly 18 to 89 years across 25 or so US areas. Participants' reported clinical history set cohort assignment. The germline V gene has CDR1 MDHEN and CDR2 SYDVKM. The CDR3 extends over 15 amino acids. With 3 bases clipped from V and 7 bases from J, the junction kept 7 bases outside the gene matches. The protocol was immunoSEQ multiplex PCR, while the TCRdb copy is restricted to in-frame clones and leaves out a portion. The table shows some 140,000 clones, with roughly four fifths occurring only once. The rearrangement links TRBV28 to TRBJ2-1; 9 nucleotides match TRBD2. The sequence was collected from a man aged 50 to 60 who had recovered from COVID-19. Sequenced input: PBMCs or T cells enriched from blood (not recorded which). CDR3 nucleotides: TGTGCCAGCAGTTTGGGAAAGCGGGGGGTTAATGAGCAGTTCTTC. As protein: CASSLGKRGVNEQFF. Together with reference TRBV28 and TRBJ2-1, the CDR3 gives the full variable domain: DVKVTQSSRYLVKRTGEKVFLECVQDMDHENMFWYRQDPGLGLRLIYFSYDVKMKEKGDIPEGYSVSREKKERFSLILESASTNQTSMYLCASSLGKRGVNEQFFGPGTRLTVL.